The subject of this entry is one T cell receptor beta chain. Its cognate antigen is unknown. This PCR relied on a set of 60 Vbeta primers and 13 Jbeta primers. Here immunoSEQ multiplex PCR was the method, and the copy in TCRdb shows in-frame clones only, minus some. The sample carries under 150,000 clones, roughly 80% recorded once. These data belong to a study of cytomegalovirus exposure and HLA in healthy donors. Study-wide points: One variant, a missense change in DCLRE1C, was linked in a later analysis to TCR beta V- and J-gene trimming. TCR beta sequences reportedly predicted most subjects' HLA-A and HLA-B alleles accurately. Specific recognition of CMV antigens was confirmed in vitro for a few chains (all CMV-associated).

The specimen was PBMCs. This sequence originates from a boy younger than 18 in good health and CMV-seronegative.

CDR3 protein: CATTKGLNNEQFF. In nucleotides, the CDR3 is TGTGCCACAACCAAGGGGCTGAACAATGAGCAGTTCTTC. The chain links TRBV19 to TRBJ2-1; tentatively, D is TRBD1 (5 bases). CDR3 length equals 13 residues. CDR1 LNHDA and CDR2 SQIVND come from the germline V gene (reference sequence). Trimming took off 10 bases at V and 5 bases at J, with 15 bases between the two ends.